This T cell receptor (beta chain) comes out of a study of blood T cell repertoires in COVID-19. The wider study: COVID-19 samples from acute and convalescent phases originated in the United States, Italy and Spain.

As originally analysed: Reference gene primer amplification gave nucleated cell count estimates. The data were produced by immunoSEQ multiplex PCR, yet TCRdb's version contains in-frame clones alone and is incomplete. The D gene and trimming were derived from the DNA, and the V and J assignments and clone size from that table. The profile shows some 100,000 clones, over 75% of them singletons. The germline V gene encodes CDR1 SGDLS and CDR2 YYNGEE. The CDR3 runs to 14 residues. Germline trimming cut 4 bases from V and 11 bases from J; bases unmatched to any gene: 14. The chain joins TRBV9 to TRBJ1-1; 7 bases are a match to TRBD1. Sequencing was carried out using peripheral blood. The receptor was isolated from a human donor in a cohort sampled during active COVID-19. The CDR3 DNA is TGTGCCAGCAGCCCCGACAGGGATCGTCCTAAGGCTTTCTTT. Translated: CASSPDRDRPKAFF.